The 14 T cell receptor beta chains in this list originate from one sample, sequenced in a study of T cell changes during pregnancy in multiple sclerosis. This table comes from immunoSEQ multiplex PCR, and its TCRdb copy is limited to in-frame clones, with some not included. Of about 48,000 clones listed, approximately 93% are singletons. The sample in question was CD4+ T cells from peripheral blood mononuclear cells, obtained in the first trimester of pregnancy. The source is a female donor with multiple sclerosis, enrolled in a pregnancy study.

This clone occurred once. CDR3 sequence reads: CASSQAGSYTF. CDR3 bases: TGCGCCAGCAGCCAAGCAGGCAGCTACACCTTC. The chain has TRBV4-1 and TRBJ1-2; D gene uncertain. Germline V CDR1 and CDR2: MGHRA, YSYEKL. This CDR3 is 11 amino acids long. Trimming took 1 base from V and 9 from J, leaving 6 bases between them.

The CDR3 sequence: CASSTVQGNQPQHF. Written as DNA, the CDR3 is TGTGCCAGTAGTACTGTACAGGGCAATCAGCCCCAGCATTTT. The V call is TRBV19, the J call TRBJ1-5, with D tentatively TRBD1 (5 bases). The CDR3 loop spans 14 amino acids. Germline CDR1 LNHDA, CDR2 SQIVND (reference sequence). Trimming took 4 bases from V and 2 from J, leaving 9 bases between them.

This chain joins TRBV4-1 and TRBJ2-5, with D unclear. The CDR3 has 14 residues. The V end lost 1 base, the J end lost 6 bases, and 12 bases lay between the germline ends. Per germline, CDR1 MGHRA and CDR2 YSYEKL. DNA for the CDR3: TGCGCCAGCAGCCAAGTGGGCACGATGCAGACCCAGTACTTC. Translating it yields CASSQVGTMQTQYF.

The chain joins TRBV6-5 to TRBJ1-2, with no clear D. Germline CDR1 and CDR2: MNHEY and SVGAGI. V was trimmed by 4 bases and J by 7 bases, leaving 13 bases between them. This CDR3 has 13 amino acids. The DNA of the CDR3 is TGTGCCAGCAGTTTAGAACCAGGCCTTGGCTACACCTTC. This translates into CASSLEPGLGYTF.

The gene calls are TRBV12-5 and TRBJ1-1; D might be TRBD1 (6 bases). Trimming left V 5 bases short and J 2 bases short, with 12 bases between. CDR1 LGHNT and CDR2 FRNRAP come from the germline V gene. CDR3 length: 14 amino acids. This CDR3 reads CASGPGQPNTEAFF. The CDR3 DNA sequence: TGTGCTAGTGGTCCCGGACAGCCCAACACTGAAGCTTTCTTT.

This chain links TRBV10-3 with TRBJ1-2; possible D gene TRBD1, 5 bases. Germline CDR1 ENHRY, CDR2 SYGVKD. The CDR3 loop spans 14 amino acids. V dropped 2 bases and J dropped 3 bases, with 10 bases sitting between them. CDR3 sequence (DNA): TGTGCCATCAGTGAGGGGGGGGGAGACTATGGCTACACCTTC. As protein: CAISEGGGDYGYTF.

A few counts support this clone. This chain connects TRBV5-1 to TRBJ1-6, with 9 positions matching TRBD1. With V trimmed by 4 bases and J by 6 bases, 5 bases remained unmatched. Germline values: CDR1 SGHRS, CDR2 YFSETQ. The CDR3 loop spans 15 amino acids. The CDR3 loop reads CASSGPGQGNSPLHF. The CDR3 region has the DNA TGCGCCAGCAGCGGCCCGGGACAGGGTAATTCACCCCTCCACTTT. The full variable domain, completed using reference TRBV5-1 and TRBJ1-6, is KAGVTQTPRYLIKTRGQQVTLSCSPISGHRSVSWYQQTPGQGLQFLFEYFSETQRNKGNFPGRFSGRQFSNSRSEMNVSTLELGDSALYLCASSGPGQGNSPLHFGNGTRLTVT.

This chain joins TRBV7-9 and TRBJ2-1; TRBD2 agrees at 9 bases. This CDR3 is 16 amino acids long. Germline-derived CDR1 and CDR2 are SEHNR and FQNEAQ (reference sequence). V trimming: 0 bases; J trimming: 6 bases; junction bases outside the gene matches: 6. The CDR3 loop is CASSLAAGGPGNEQFF. The CDR3 DNA sequence: TGTGCCAGCAGCTTAGCGGCGGGGGGGCCGGGCAATGAGCAGTTCTTC.

Here the CDR3 reads CARQGGVTEAFF. The DNA for the CDR3 is TGTGCCAGACAGGGGGGGGTCACTGAAGCTTTCTTT. The rearrangement links TRBV2 to TRBJ1-1, with 8 bases fitting TRBD1. Germline V gives CDR1 SNHLY, CDR2 FYNNEI. J was trimmed by 4 bases and V by 9 bases; bases with no gene match: 4. The CDR3 contains 12 residues.

V and J are TRBV27 and TRBJ1-5, with 9 nucleotides matching TRBD1. The CDR3 length is 14 residues. The germline gives CDR1 MNHEY, CDR2 SMNVEV (reference sequence). With V trimmed by 7 bases and J by 6 bases, 7 bases remained unmatched. CDR3 sequence reads: CASILGQGSQPQHF. The DNA for the CDR3 is TGTGCCAGCATTCTGGGACAGGGTAGTCAGCCCCAGCATTTT.

The V call is TRBV5-8, the J call TRBJ2-3; 8 positions agree with TRBD1. This CDR3 contains 15 residues. Trimming at V came to 1 base and at J to 4 bases, leaving 5 bases not matched to a gene. Germline CDR1 and CDR2: SGHTS and YDEGEE. CDR3 amino acids: CASSLPGGAADTQYF. CDR3 nucleotides: TGTGCCAGCAGCTTGCCAGGGGGCGCCGCAGATACGCAGTATTTT.

The chain carries TRBV5-1 and TRBJ2-2; 9 bases map to TRBD1. From germline, CDR1 is SGHRS and CDR2 YFSETQ. This CDR3 is built from 14 residues. With 5 bases clipped from V and 3 bases from J, the junction kept 2 bases outside the gene matches. The CDR3 here is CASSGTGYTGELFF. As DNA, the CDR3 is TGCGCCAGCAGTGGGACAGGGTACACCGGGGAGCTGTTTTTT.

The rearrangement uses TRBV5-1 and TRBJ1-1; 10 bases line up with TRBD1. The V gene end was trimmed by 4 bases and the J gene end by 7 bases; junction bases not matched to a gene: 10. This CDR3 is 15 amino acids long. The germline V gene has CDR1 SGHRS and CDR2 YFSETQ. CDR3 sequence: CASSLRDRGGGEAFF. The CDR3 bases are TGCGCCAGCAGCCTCCGGGACAGGGGAGGAGGTGAAGCTTTCTTT.

The rearrangement joins TRBV2 to TRBJ1-6; D not certain. Per germline, CDR1 SNHLY and CDR2 FYNNEI. V was shortened by 4 bases and J by 2 bases, with 9 bases between the two germline ends. The CDR3 spans 15 residues. Here the CDR3 DNA reads TGTGCCAGCAGTGTCCCGGTGACCTATAATTCACCCCTCCACTTT. Translation: CASSVPVTYNSPLHF.